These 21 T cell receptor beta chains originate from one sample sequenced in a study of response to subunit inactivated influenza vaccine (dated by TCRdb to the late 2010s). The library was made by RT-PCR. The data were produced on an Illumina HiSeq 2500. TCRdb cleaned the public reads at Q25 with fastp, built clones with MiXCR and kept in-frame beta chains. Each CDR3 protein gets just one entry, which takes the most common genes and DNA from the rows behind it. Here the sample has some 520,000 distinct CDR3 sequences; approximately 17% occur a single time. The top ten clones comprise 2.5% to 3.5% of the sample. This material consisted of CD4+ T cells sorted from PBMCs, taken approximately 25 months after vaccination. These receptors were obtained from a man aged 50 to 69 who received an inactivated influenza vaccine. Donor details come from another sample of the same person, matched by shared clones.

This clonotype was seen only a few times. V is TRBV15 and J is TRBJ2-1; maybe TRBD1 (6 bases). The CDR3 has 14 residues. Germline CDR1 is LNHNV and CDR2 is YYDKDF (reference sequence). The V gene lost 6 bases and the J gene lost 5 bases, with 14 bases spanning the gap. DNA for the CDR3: TGTGCCACCAGGGTACGGACAGCGGACAATGAGCAGTTCTTC. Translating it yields CATRVRTADNEQFF.

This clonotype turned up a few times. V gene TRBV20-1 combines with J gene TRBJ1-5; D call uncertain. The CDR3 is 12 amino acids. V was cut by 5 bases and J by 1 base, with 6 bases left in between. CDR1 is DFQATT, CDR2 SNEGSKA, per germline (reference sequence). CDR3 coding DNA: TGCAGTGCTGGTCAGAGCAATCAGCCCCAGCATTTT. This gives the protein CSAGQSNQPQHF.

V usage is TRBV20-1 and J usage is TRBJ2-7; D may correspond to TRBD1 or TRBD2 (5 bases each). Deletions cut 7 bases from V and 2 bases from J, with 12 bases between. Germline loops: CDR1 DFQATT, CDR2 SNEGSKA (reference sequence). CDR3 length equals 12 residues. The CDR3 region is CSGAGTTYEQYF. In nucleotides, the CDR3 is TGCAGTGGAGCCGGGACGACCTACGAGCAGTACTTC.

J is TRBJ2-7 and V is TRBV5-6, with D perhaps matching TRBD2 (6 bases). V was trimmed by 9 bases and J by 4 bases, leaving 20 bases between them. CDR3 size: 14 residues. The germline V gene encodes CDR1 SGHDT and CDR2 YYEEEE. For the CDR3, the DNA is TGTGCCATGGGCCCGGCGGGGCGAAGGTACGAGCAGTACTTC. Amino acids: CAMGPAGRRYEQYF.

CDR3: CASSFPTGQGPYEQYF. The DNA of the CDR3 is TGTGCCAGCAGCTTTCCCACCGGGCAGGGGCCCTACGAGCAGTACTTC. The chain couples TRBV5-6 to TRBJ2-7; a possible D gene is TRBD1 (6 bases). Germline CDR1 SGHDT, CDR2 YYEEEE. The CDR3 extends over 16 amino acids. The ends were cut back, 2 bases at V and 2 bases at J, with 17 bases in the middle.

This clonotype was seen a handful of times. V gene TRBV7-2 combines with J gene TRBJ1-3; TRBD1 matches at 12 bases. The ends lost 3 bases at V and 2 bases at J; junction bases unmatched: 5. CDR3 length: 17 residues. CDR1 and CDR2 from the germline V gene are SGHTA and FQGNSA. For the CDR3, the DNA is TGTGCCAGCAGCTTTGTCGGGACAGGGGGCACTGGAAACACCATATATTTT. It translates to CASSFVGTGGTGNTIYF.

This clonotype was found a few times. The chain's CDR3 is CASSNPGHQGSYGYTF. The CDR3 coding sequence is TGTGCCAGCAGTAACCCCGGACACCAGGGAAGCTATGGCTACACCTTC. V and J are TRBV12-3 or TRBV12-4 and TRBJ1-2, with TRBD1 as a possible D gene (5 bases). V was shortened by 5 bases and J by 4 bases, with 20 bases between the two germline ends. CDR3 size: 16 residues.

The CDR3, as DNA: TGTGCCAGCAGCCAAGGACTAGCGGGAGAGACCCAGTACTTC. As protein: CASSQGLAGETQYF. V is TRBV7-2 and J is TRBJ2-5; 11 nucleotides match TRBD2. The V gene end was trimmed by 5 bases and the J gene end by 4 bases; junction bases not matched to a gene: 3. This CDR3 has 14 amino acids. CDR1 and CDR2 from the germline V gene are SGHTA and FQGNSA.

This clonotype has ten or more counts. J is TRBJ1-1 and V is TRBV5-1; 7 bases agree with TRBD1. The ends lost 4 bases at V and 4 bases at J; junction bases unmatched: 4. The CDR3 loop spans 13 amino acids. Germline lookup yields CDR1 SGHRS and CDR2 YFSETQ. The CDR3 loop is CASSTKGATEAFF. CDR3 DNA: TGCGCCAGCAGCACGAAGGGGGCCACTGAAGCTTTCTTT.

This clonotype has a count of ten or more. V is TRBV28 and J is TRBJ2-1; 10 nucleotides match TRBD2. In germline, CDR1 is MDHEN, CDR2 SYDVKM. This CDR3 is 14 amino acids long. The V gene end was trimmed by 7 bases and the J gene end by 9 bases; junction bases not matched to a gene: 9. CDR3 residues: CASTSSGSLSEQFF. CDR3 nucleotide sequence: TGTGCCAGCACCTCTAGCGGGAGTCTTAGTGAGCAGTTCTTC.

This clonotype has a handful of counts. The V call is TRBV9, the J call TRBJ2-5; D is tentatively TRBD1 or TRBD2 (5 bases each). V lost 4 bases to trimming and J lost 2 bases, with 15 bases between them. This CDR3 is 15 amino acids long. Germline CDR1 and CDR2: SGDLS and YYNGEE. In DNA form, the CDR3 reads TGTGCCAGCAGCCTGACTGGGGGAAGACAAGAGACCCAGTACTTC. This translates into CASSLTGGRQETQYF.

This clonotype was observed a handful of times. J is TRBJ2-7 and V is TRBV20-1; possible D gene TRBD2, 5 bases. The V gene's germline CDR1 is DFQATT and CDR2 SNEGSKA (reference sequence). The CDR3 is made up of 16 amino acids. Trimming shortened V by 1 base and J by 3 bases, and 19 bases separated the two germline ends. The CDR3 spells CSARGLGADLIYEQYF. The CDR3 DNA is TGCAGTGCTAGAGGCTTGGGAGCGGACCTAATCTACGAGCAGTACTTC.

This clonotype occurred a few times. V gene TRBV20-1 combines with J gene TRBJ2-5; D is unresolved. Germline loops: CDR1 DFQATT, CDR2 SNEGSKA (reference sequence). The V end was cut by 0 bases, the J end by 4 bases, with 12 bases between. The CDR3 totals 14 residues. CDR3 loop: CSARDLQRGETQYF. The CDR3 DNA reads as TGCAGTGCTAGAGATCTCCAAAGAGGAGAGACCCAGTACTTC.

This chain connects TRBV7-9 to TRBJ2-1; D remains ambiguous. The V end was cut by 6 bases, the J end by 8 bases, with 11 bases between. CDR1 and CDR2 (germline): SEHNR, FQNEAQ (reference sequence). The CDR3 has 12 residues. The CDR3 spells CASRRNTDEQFF. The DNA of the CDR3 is TGTGCCAGCAGACGTAATACCGATGAGCAGTTCTTC.

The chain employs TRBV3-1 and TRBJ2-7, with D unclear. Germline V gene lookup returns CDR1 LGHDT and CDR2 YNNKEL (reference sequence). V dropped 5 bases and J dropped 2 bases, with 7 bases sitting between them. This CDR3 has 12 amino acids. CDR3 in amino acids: CASSYQAYEQYF. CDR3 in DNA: TGTGCCAGCAGCTACCAGGCCTACGAGCAGTACTTC.

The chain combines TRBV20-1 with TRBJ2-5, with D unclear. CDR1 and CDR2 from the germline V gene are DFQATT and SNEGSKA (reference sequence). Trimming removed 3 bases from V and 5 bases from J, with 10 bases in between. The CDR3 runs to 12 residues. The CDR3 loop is CSASRTLETQYF. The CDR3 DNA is TGCAGTGCTAGTAGGACCCTGGAGACCCAGTACTTC.

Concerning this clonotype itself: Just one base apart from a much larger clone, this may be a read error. This CDR3 reads CATSFYNEQFF. The CDR3, as DNA: TGTGCCACCAGCTTTTACAATGAGCAGTTCTTC. This sequence joins TRBV24-1 and TRBJ2-1; no definite D call. Trimming left V 7 bases short and J 4 bases short, with 4 bases between. Germline loops: CDR1 KGHDR, CDR2 SFDVKD. The length of the CDR3 is 11 residues.

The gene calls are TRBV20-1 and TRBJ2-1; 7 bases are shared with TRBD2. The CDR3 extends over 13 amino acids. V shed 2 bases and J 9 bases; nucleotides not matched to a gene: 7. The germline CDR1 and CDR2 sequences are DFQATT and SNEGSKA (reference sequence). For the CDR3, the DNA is TGCAGTGCTAGAAGGACTAGTGGGGGTGAGCAGTTCTTC. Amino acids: CSARRTSGGEQFF.

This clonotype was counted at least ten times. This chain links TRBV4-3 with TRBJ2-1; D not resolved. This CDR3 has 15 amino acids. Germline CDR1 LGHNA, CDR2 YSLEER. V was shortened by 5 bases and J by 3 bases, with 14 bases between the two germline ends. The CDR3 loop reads CASSEQPQIYNEQFF. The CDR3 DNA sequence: TGCGCCAGCAGCGAACAGCCGCAGATCTACAATGAGCAGTTCTTC.

The CDR3 here is CASSRAGYGELFF. DNA for the CDR3: TGTGCCAGCAGTAGGGCAGGGTACGGGGAGCTGTTTTTT. The V call is TRBV7-6, the J call TRBJ2-2; possibly TRBD1 for D (5 bases). The CDR3 length is 13 residues. The V end lost 6 bases, the J end lost 7 bases, and 12 bases lay between the germline ends. CDR1 SGHVS and CDR2 FNYEAQ come from the germline V gene. The full variable domain, rest sourced from reference TRBV7-6 and TRBJ2-2, is GAGVSQSPRYKVTKRGQDVALRCDPISGHVSLYWYRQALGQGPEFLTYFNYEAQQDKSGLPNDRFSAERPEGSISTLTIQRTEQRDSAMYRCASSRAGYGELFFGEGSRLTVL.

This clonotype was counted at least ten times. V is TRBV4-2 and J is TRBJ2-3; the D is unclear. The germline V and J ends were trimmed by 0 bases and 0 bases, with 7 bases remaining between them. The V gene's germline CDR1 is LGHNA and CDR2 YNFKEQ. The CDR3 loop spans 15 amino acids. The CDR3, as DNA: TGTGCCAGCAGCCAAGAAGCCGGCAGCACAGATACGCAGTATTTT. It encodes CASSQEAGSTDTQYF.